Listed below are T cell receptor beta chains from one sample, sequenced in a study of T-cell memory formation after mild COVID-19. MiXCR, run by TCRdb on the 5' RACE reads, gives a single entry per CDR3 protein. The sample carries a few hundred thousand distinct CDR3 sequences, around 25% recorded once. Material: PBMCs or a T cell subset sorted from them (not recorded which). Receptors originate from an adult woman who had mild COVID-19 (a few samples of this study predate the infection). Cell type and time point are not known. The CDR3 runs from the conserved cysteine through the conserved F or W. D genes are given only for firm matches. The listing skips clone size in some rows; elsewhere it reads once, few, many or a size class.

TGTGCCACCAGCAGAGATCACGGGGAAGGTACGCAGTATTTT,CATSRDHGEGTQYF,TRBV15,few,TRBJ2-3,-
TGTGCCAGCAGCATAACACTAGCGGGAGTTAACAATGAGCAGTTCTTC,CASSITLAGVNNEQFF,TRBV7-2,once,TRBJ2-1,TRBD2
TGTGCCAGCAGTGACAGGCTGAGCCCTAATTCACCCCTCCACTTT,CASSDRLSPNSPLHF,TRBV9,-,TRBJ1-6,-
TGTGCCAGCAGTTTATGGGAGGGGTACAATGAGCAGTTCTTC,CASSLWEGYNEQFF,TRBV28,-,TRBJ2-1,-
TGTGCCAGCTCACCACCGGGGGGCGGCTATGGCTACACCTTC,CASSPPGGGYGYTF,TRBV18,few,TRBJ1-2,-
TGCGCCAGCAGCGATCGACAGGCATATGAGCAGTTCTTC,CASSDRQAYEQFF,TRBV5-1,-,TRBJ2-1,-
TGCAGTGCCCACCATAGCAATCAGCCCCAGCATTTT,CSAHHSNQPQHF,TRBV20-1,few,TRBJ1-5,-
TGTGCCACCGCATCCCGGGACCTAAACTACAATGAGCAGTTCTTC,CATASRDLNYNEQFF,TRBV3-1,-,TRBJ2-1,-
TGTGCCAGCTCCCGGGACAGGGGTGACGAGCAGTACTTC,CASSRDRGDEQYF,TRBV7-7,few,TRBJ2-7,TRBD1
TGCAGTGCTAGAACCTCCCGGGGACAGATTTCTGGAAACACCATATATTTT,CSARTSRGQISGNTIYF,TRBV20-1,few,TRBJ1-3,TRBD1
TGTGCCAGCAGTTACGTCACAGGGAAGGGAGCTTTCTTT,CASSYVTGKGAFF,TRBV6-6,-,TRBJ1-1,-
TGCGCCAGCAGCTCTGACACGGTTGGAAACTCTGGAAACACCATATATTTT,CASSSDTVGNSGNTIYF,TRBV5-1,few,TRBJ1-3,-
TGTGCCAGCAGTTTATCGATTGGGACAGGGGCCAATGAGCAGTTCTTC,CASSLSIGTGANEQFF,TRBV27,-,TRBJ2-1,TRBD1
TGCAGTGCTAGAGATCATGGCCCAGGACTAGACTACGAGCAGTACTTC,CSARDHGPGLDYEQYF,TRBV20-1,-,TRBJ2-7,TRBD2
TGTGCCACCCCCCCCGCAACCGGGACAGGGGCAAGAACCGGGGAGCTGTTTTTT,CATPPATGTGARTGELFF,TRBV7-9,few,TRBJ2-2,TRBD1
TGTGCCAGCAGCTTAGCAAGCGGGGGGGCCAGGCCACAGTTCTTC,CASSLASGGARPQFF,TRBV7-9,once,TRBJ2-1,TRBD2
TGTGCCAGCAGGGGAGTCGGGGAAAGCACTGAAGCTTTCTTT,CASRGVGESTEAFF,TRBV12-3/TRBV12-4,few,TRBJ1-1,-
TGCAGCGTTGACCCTGGGGACAGACTTCATGAGCAGTTCTTC,CSVDPGDRLHEQFF,TRBV29-1,-,TRBJ2-1,TRBD1
TGTGCCAGCAGCTCAACAGGGGCCGCGCAGTATTTT,CASSSTGAAQYF,TRBV5-6,few,TRBJ2-3,TRBD1
TGCAGTGCTGGCGGCAGGCTGGATCAGCCCCAGCATTTT,CSAGGRLDQPQHF,TRBV20-1,-,TRBJ1-5,-
TGTGCCAGCAGCTTGACCGGACTAGGTGCCGCAGATACGCAGTATTTT,CASSLTGLGAADTQYF,TRBV7-3,-,TRBJ2-3,TRBD2
TGTGCCAGCAGTTACCAGGACGGCTCGACCCAGTACTTC,CASSYQDGSTQYF,TRBV6-2/TRBV6-3,-,TRBJ2-5,-
TGTGCCAGCAGCTTAGCGAACGGCATCACAGATACGCAGTATTTT,CASSLANGITDTQYF,TRBV7-2,-,TRBJ2-3,-
TGTGCCACCAGCAGAGTAGCGGGAGGAGACATTCAGTACTTC,CATSRVAGGDIQYF,TRBV15,once,TRBJ2-4,TRBD2
TGTGCCAGCAGCTACATGGGGATAACTAGCGAGTACAATGAGCAGTTCTTC,CASSYMGITSEYNEQFF,TRBV11-2,-,TRBJ2-1,TRBD2
TGTGCCAGCAGTGTTAGATTATACGAGCAGTACTTC,CASSVRLYEQYF,TRBV6-1,-,TRBJ2-7,-
TGTGCCAGCAGCCAAGTCGAATCCCCCGGGGAGCTGTTTTTT,CASSQVESPGELFF,TRBV4-2,-,TRBJ2-2,-
TGTGCCAGCAGCTTTACGGCGGGGTCCTACAATGAGCAGTTCTTC,CASSFTAGSYNEQFF,TRBV7-9,few,TRBJ2-1,-
TGTGCCAGCAGTTACAGGGGGGTCATGAACACTGAAGCTTTCTTT,CASSYRGVMNTEAFF,TRBV12-3/TRBV12-4,-,TRBJ1-1,TRBD1
TGTGCCTGGAGTCGGGACCAGTGGACTGAAGCTTTCTTT,CAWSRDQWTEAFF,TRBV30,-,TRBJ1-1,-
TGTGCCAGCGGGACCGGGGAGCTGTTTTTT,CASGTGELFF,TRBV9,few,TRBJ2-2,-
TGCAGTGCTAGAGAGGGAGATCAGCCCCAGCATTTT,CSAREGDQPQHF,TRBV20-1,-,TRBJ1-5,-
TGTGCCAGCAGCCGGACCGACAGCCCGAACACTGAAGCTTTCTTT,CASSRTDSPNTEAFF,TRBV11-2,-,TRBJ1-1,-
TGTGCCAGCAGCTTATCTAGCGGAATGACAGATACGCAGTATTTT,CASSLSSGMTDTQYF,TRBV7-9,few,TRBJ2-3,TRBD2
TGCGCCAGCAGCCAGGGTAGCGGGGGGGCCGTTTACGAGCAGTACTTC,CASSQGSGGAVYEQYF,TRBV4-1,-,TRBJ2-7,TRBD2
TGTGCCCACTCTCGGGGGTACACAGATACGCAGTATTTT,CAHSRGYTDTQYF,TRBV6-6,few,TRBJ2-3,-
TGTGCCAGTAGTCCCCGCGTTTGGTACGGCAATCAGCCCCAGCATTTT,CASSPRVWYGNQPQHF,TRBV19,few,TRBJ1-5,-
TGTGCCAGCAGCCCGGGAGTGGGGGGTCTCTACAATGAGCAGTTCTTC,CASSPGVGGLYNEQFF,TRBV5-6,-,TRBJ2-1,-
TGTGCCAGCAGCCCTGGGCGGGGGGCGACCTCCTACGAGCAGTACTTC,CASSPGRGATSYEQYF,TRBV7-6,-,TRBJ2-7,TRBD2
TGCGCCAGCAGCCCCGTCGACTCCGGGGGCGATGAGCAGTTCTTC,CASSPVDSGGDEQFF,TRBV4-3,few,TRBJ2-1,-
TGTGCCAGCAGCTTAGGGAGTCTAGCGGGAGATGTGGATGAGCAGTTCTTC,CASSLGSLAGDVDEQFF,TRBV7-2,few,TRBJ2-1,TRBD2
TGTGCCAGCAGCTTGCGAGTGGGGGCCAGGACTGAAGCTTTCTTT,CASSLRVGARTEAFF,TRBV5-6,-,TRBJ1-1,-
TGTGCCAGCCGCGGGACTAGCGGAGCCTACGAGCAGTACTTC,CASRGTSGAYEQYF,TRBV2,-,TRBJ2-7,TRBD2
TGTGCCAGCAGCTCGGGCTACGAGCAGTACTTC,CASSSGYEQYF,TRBV5-4,many,TRBJ2-7,-
TGTGCCAGCAGTTTATCTGCTAGCGAGACAGATACGCAGTATTTT,CASSLSASETDTQYF,TRBV27,-,TRBJ2-3,-
TGTGCCAGCTCACCCGCCCCAGGGTACGAACAGTACTTC,CASSPAPGYEQYF,TRBV18,-,TRBJ2-7,-
TGTGCCAGCAGCCTGGGACAGGGGTGGACTGAAGCTTTCTTT,CASSLGQGWTEAFF,TRBV7-9,few,TRBJ1-1,TRBD1